This TCR beta chain was retrieved from a study of identical twins. Study observations and caveats: Twin pairs had excess sharing that was weaker in beta out-of-frame sequences. Partial confounding of zero-insertion analyses by invariant MAIT and iNKT cells was possible. It was out-of-frame TCR alpha sharing in monozygotic twins that models underestimated.

As regards this clonotype: No antigen is known for it.

A universal primer binding site was introduced by template switching. The final cDNA contained unique molecular identifiers. TCRdb redid the calling of the 5' RACE reads with MiXCR, one entry per CDR3 protein. The table records around 340,000 distinct CDR3 sequences, roughly an eighth of them present only once. CDR1 and CDR2 from the germline V gene are SEHNR and FQNEAQ (reference sequence). The CDR3 is 14 amino acids. V was pared by 1 base and J by 2 bases, with 9 bases between. The data were also submitted as part of a second study, on yellow fever vaccine responses in identical twins.

This clonotype was obtained from a woman aged 18-35 years in good health. The V gene is TRBV7-9, the J gene TRBJ2-7; no clear D gene. The sequenced material came from CD8+ T cells sorted from blood. CDR3 protein: CASSLGYGPYEQYV. The DNA of the CDR3 is TGTGCCAGCAGCTTAGGGTACGGCCCCTACGAGCAGTACGTC.